The 19 T cell receptor beta chains presented below share a single source sample, sequenced in a study of high-grade serous ovarian cancer treatment subgroups. Assay: immunoSEQ multiplex PCR; the TCRdb copy retains only in-frame clones and omits some. Counted here are 35,000 to 45,000 clones, about 79% occurring once; the ten biggest clones make up around 3.3%. Tumor samples were obtained before definitive surgery or chemotherapy. The sequencing input was tumor tissue. The receptor source for this set is a human donor with high-grade serous ovarian cancer.

The chain recombines TRBV7-9 with TRBJ2-1; D perhaps matches TRBD1 (6 bases). The V end was cut by 5 bases, the J end by 5 bases, with 16 bases between. This CDR3 has 15 amino acids. Germline loops: CDR1 SEHNR, CDR2 FQNEAQ (reference sequence). CDR3 nucleotide sequence: TGTGCCAGCAGCCCGCCCTCCTGGGGGCACAATGAGCAGTTCTTC. It specifies CASSPPSWGHNEQFF.

J is TRBJ1-2 and V is TRBV28, with 7 bases fitting TRBD1. This CDR3 spans 13 amino acids. Germline assignment: CDR1 MDHEN and CDR2 SYDVKM. With 9 bases clipped from V and 2 bases from J, the junction kept 6 bases outside the gene matches. CDR3 in amino acids: CASDRDSNYGYTF. In DNA, the CDR3 is TGTGCCAGTGACCGGGACAGCAACTATGGCTACACCTTC.

This sequence joins TRBV5-1 and TRBJ2-5; tentatively, D is TRBD2 (6 bases). The V and J ends lost 5 bases and 5 bases respectively, with 16 bases between them. The V gene's germline CDR1 is SGHRS and CDR2 YFSETQ. This CDR3 region has 14 residues. The CDR3 sequence is CASSLTSLVETQYF. In nucleotides, the CDR3 is TGCGCCAGCAGTTTGACTAGTTTGGTGGAGACCCAGTACTTC.

This rearrangement joins TRBV6-7 to TRBJ2-2; 10 bases fit TRBD1. TRBV6-7 is an open reading frame, and its role is uncertain. Trimming took 6 bases from V and 1 from J; bases not matched to a gene: 11. This CDR3 spans 18 amino acids. As DNA, the CDR3 is TGTGCCAGCAGACGACCGGGACAGGGGACGGAGAACACCGGGGAGCTGTTTTTT. It translates to CASRRPGQGTENTGELFF.

J is TRBJ2-2 and V is TRBV19; D ambiguous. Trimming removed 1 base from V and 1 base from J, with 7 bases in between. The CDR3 is 15 amino acids. Germline V gene lookup returns CDR1 LNHDA and CDR2 SQIVND (reference sequence). This CDR3 is CASSIARLNTGELFF. As DNA, the CDR3 is TGTGCCAGTAGTATAGCCCGACTGAACACCGGGGAGCTGTTTTTT.

Regarding this clone: Other nucleotide sequences from this sample produce the same CDR3. The chain links TRBV7-9 to TRBJ1-1; TRBD1 might be the D (5 bases). Germline V gene lookup returns CDR1 SEHNR and CDR2 FQNEAQ (reference sequence). The CDR3 runs to 11 residues. Trimming took 2 bases from V and 7 from J, leaving 5 bases between them. CDR3 nucleotide sequence: TGTGCCAGCAGCTTAAGGGGTGAAGCTTTCTTT. The encoded protein is CASSLRGEAFF.

This clone was detected only once. This chain connects TRBV27 to TRBJ1-5, with TRBD1 identical over 7 bases. CDR1 and CDR2 (germline): MNHEY, SMNVEV (reference sequence). The CDR3 is 15 amino acids. With 6 bases clipped from V and 1 base from J, the junction kept 6 bases outside the gene matches. The CDR3 sequence is CASRCQGGSNQPQHF. CDR3 nucleotide sequence: TGTGCCAGCAGATGCCAGGGGGGAAGCAATCAGCCCCAGCATTTT.

The CDR3 DNA sequence: TGTGCCAGCAGCTTATCTACAGTTCTTGGTGGGGCCAACGTCCTGACTTTC. Its translation is CASSLSTVLGGANVLTF. This sequence joins TRBV7-3 and TRBJ2-6; D is ambiguous. The CDR3 loop spans 17 amino acids. V lost 2 bases to trimming and J lost 3 bases, with 14 bases between them. Germline assignment: CDR1 SGHTA and CDR2 FQGTGA.

The rearrangement links TRBV29-1 to TRBJ1-2, with D hard to call. The V gene's germline CDR1 is SQVTM and CDR2 ANQGSEA. CDR3 size: 8 residues. In DNA, the CDR3 is TGCAGTCTGGAAGGCTACACCTTC. Translation gives CSLEGYTF.

DNA of the CDR3: TGTGCCAGCAGTCAACTGACAGGGATGAACACTGAAGCTTTCTTT. Its protein is CASSQLTGMNTEAFF. This chain connects TRBV27 to TRBJ1-1, with 7 bases lining up with TRBD1. Germline trimming cut 5 bases from V and 0 bases from J; bases unmatched to any gene: 6. CDR1 is MNHEY and CDR2 is SMNVEV in the germline V gene (reference sequence). This CDR3 is built from 15 residues.

The chain is built from TRBV7-2 and TRBJ2-6; possible D gene TRBD1, 5 bases. V gave up 3 bases and J gave up 1 base, with 7 bases separating them. This CDR3 contains 15 residues. In germline, CDR1 is SGHTA, CDR2 FQGNSA. In DNA form, the CDR3 reads TGTGCCAGCAGCTTCTCAGGGTCTGGGGCCAACGTCCTGACTTTC. Translating gives CASSFSGSGANVLTF. The full variable domain, with the rest looked up from reference TRBV7-2 and TRBJ2-6, is GAGVSQSPSNKVTEKGKDVELRCDPISGHTALYWYRQSLGQGLEFLIYFQGNSAPDKSGLPSDRFSAERTGGSVSTLTIQRTQQEDSAVYLCASSFSGSGANVLTFGAGSRLTVL.

The chain links TRBV7-6 to TRBJ2-2; tentative D call: TRBD2 (5 bases). The germline gives CDR1 SGHVS, CDR2 FNYEAQ. The CDR3 length is 14 residues. V lost 6 bases and J 6 bases, leaving 14 bases between the germline ends. The DNA for the CDR3 is TGTGCCAGCAGTACTTACGGGGTCGCCGGGGAGCTGTTTTTT. Translating it yields CASSTYGVAGELFF.

The CDR3 DNA reads as TGTGCCAGCAGCCCCCCCCCTGGGACTAGCGGAACCTTCAATGAGCAGTTCTTC. The encoded protein is CASSPPPGTSGTFNEQFF. The rearrangement uses TRBV7-2 and TRBJ2-1; 11 nucleotides align to TRBD2. J lost 6 bases, V lost 5 bases, and 15 bases had no gene match. From germline, CDR1 is SGHTA and CDR2 FQGNSA. The CDR3 has 18 residues.

The chain carries TRBV6-5 and TRBJ2-7; 7 nucleotides agree with TRBD1. CDR1 is MNHEY and CDR2 is SVGAGI in the germline V gene. The length of the CDR3 is 14 residues. The V gene end was trimmed by 7 bases and the J gene end by 0 bases; junction bases not matched to a gene: 6. CDR3 sequence reads: CASKGAPLSYEQYF. DNA for the CDR3: TGTGCCAGCAAGGGGGCCCCACTCTCCTACGAGCAGTACTTC.

This rearrangement joins TRBV28 to TRBJ2-3; 7 positions match TRBD2. Germline assignment: CDR1 MDHEN and CDR2 SYDVKM. The V segment lost 5 bases and the J segment 1 base; nucleotides outside the gene matches: 6. CDR3 length: 15 residues. The CDR3 region is CASSPHLAGTDTQYF. The CDR3 nucleotides are TGTGCCAGCAGTCCACACCTAGCGGGCACAGATACGCAGTATTTT.

V gene TRBV2 combines with J gene TRBJ2-7; perhaps D is TRBD1 or TRBD2 (5 bases each). CDR3 length: 14 residues. Germline loops: CDR1 SNHLY, CDR2 FYNNEI. V gave up 6 bases and J gave up 4 bases, with 16 bases separating them. This CDR3 is CASRETTGRYEQYF. CDR3 sequence (DNA): TGTGCCAGCAGGGAGACTACAGGACGGTACGAGCAGTACTTC.

The chain couples TRBV7-2 to TRBJ2-1, with 8 nucleotides matching TRBD2. The ends lost 7 bases at V and 7 bases at J; junction bases unmatched: 6. The CDR3 sequence is 13 residues long. Looked up from germline, CDR1 is SGHTA and CDR2 is FQGNSA. This CDR3 reads CASTGGEWNEQFF. As DNA, the CDR3 is TGTGCCAGCACCGGGGGGGAGTGGAATGAGCAGTTCTTC.

This clone was seen once. The genes are TRBV29-1 and TRBJ1-6; 8 nucleotides agree with TRBD1. The germline CDR1 and CDR2 sequences are SQVTM and ANQGSEA. V was clipped by 6 bases and J by 7 bases; unmatched bases: 11. This CDR3 is built from 15 residues. The CDR3 coding sequence is TGCAGCGTCCGGGAAAGACAGGGGCAAAATTCACCCCTCCACTTT. Protein: CSVRERQGQNSPLHF.

V usage is TRBV27 and J usage is TRBJ1-5, with D hard to call. Germline CDR1 and CDR2: MNHEY and SMNVEV (reference sequence). The CDR3 is 12 residues long. V was shortened by 3 bases and J by 10 bases, with 10 bases between the two germline ends. The CDR3, as DNA: TGTGCCAGCAGTTTTTTAGGCGGACCCCAGCATTTT. It yields the protein CASSFLGGPQHF.